The present T cell receptor (beta chain) was sequenced within a study of shared clonotypes between healthy human individuals. Findings and limits, study-wide: Relative to their counterparts shared across all four donors, non-shared clonotypes exhibited diminished generation probabilities. Limited genetic and exposure-history diversity came from having few donors. Naive subsets generally had larger estimated richness than memory subsets.

Every immunoSEQ plate was one replicate of a subset's evenly spread DNA. Using immunoSEQ multiplex PCR, the repertoire was profiled, and TCRdb retains in-frame clones only, with some absent. Of some 2,500,000 clones in the sample, 85% to 95% were seen once. From germline, CDR1 is WNHNN and CDR2 SYGVQD (reference sequence). The CDR3 length is 15 residues. J gave up 5 bases and V 5 bases, and 4 bases lay outside the gene matches. With regard to this clone: As yet, its antigen is unknown.

Sequencing used naive CD4+ T cells from PBMCs. Subset described: CD45RA+ positively selected. The rearrangement uses TRBV10-1 and TRBJ2-2; 11 bases fit TRBD2. This clonotype originated in a man between 18 and 35 years old in good health. Some clones in this sample may be carry-over from other donors' samples. The CDR3 DNA is TGCGCCAGCAGTCGACTAGCGGGACAGACCGGGGAGCTGTTTTTT. Its protein product is CASSRLAGQTGELFF.